This TCR beta chain was sequenced during a study of HIV-infected children after antiretroviral therapy interruption. Turning to the study itself: Recorded EBV and CMV exposure existed for most children. In continuous treatment, analyzed samples were from weeks 0, 48 and 150.

The TCR library was built from RNA with a 3' RACE protocol and unique molecular identifiers. From the 3' RACE reads, TCRdb called clonotypes with MiXCR, one entry per CDR3 protein. Seen here are nearly 15,000 distinct CDR3 sequences, about 3.6% observed once, and the top ten hold around a third. Treatment of the sample: PENTA 11 planned treatment interruption arm or continuous ART arm. V gave up 0 bases and J gave up 10 bases; unmatched junction bases: 7. Germline V CDR1 and CDR2: SQVTM, ANQGSEA. This CDR3 spans 16 amino acids. In its sample, this clonotype was seen a few times. The rearrangement uses TRBV29-1 and TRBJ2-1, with 15 bases lining up with TRBD2. This clonotype was sampled from a pool of human donors with HIV. Sample: CD45RO+ CD8+ T cells from PBMCs, pooled from several time points, taken from a donor given antiretroviral therapy, either interrupted or continuous. Subset in this sample: memory CD8+ CD45RO+ CD45RA- T cells. CDR3 residues: CSVEDKRTSGGDEQFF. CDR3 nucleotide sequence: TGCAGCGTTGAAGATAAAAGGACTAGCGGGGGGGACGAGCAGTTCTTC.